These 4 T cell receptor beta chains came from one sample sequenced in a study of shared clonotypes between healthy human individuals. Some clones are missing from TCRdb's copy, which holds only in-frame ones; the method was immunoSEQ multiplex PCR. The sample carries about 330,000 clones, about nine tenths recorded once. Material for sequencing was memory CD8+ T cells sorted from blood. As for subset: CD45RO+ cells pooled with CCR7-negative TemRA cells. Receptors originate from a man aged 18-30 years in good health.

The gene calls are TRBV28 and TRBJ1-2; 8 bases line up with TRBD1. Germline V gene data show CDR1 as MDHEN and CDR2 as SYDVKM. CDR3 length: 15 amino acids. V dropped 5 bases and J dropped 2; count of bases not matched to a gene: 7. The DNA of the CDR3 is TGTGCCAGCAGTGAATTTACAGGGGGGAACTATGGCTACACCTTC. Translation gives CASSEFTGGNYGYTF.

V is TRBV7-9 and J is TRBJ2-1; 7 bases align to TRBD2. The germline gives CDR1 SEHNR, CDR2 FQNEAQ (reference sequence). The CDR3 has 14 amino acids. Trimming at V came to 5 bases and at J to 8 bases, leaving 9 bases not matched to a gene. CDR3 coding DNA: TGTGCCAGCAGCCCTTTTGCGGGGGTCGATGAGCAGTTCTTC. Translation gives CASSPFAGVDEQFF.

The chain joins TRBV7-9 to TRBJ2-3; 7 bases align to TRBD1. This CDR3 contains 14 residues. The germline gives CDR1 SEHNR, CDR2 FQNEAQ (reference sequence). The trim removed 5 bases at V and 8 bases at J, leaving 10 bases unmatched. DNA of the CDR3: TGTGCCAGCAGCGAGGGGGCCCCGTCCGGTACGCAGTATTTT. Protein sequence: CASSEGAPSGTQYF.

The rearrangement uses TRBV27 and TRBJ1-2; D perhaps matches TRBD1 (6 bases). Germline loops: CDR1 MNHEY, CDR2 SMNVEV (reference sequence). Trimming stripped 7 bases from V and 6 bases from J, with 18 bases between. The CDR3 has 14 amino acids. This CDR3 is CASKTMGGANGYTF. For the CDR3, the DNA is TGTGCCAGCAAGACTATGGGGGGGGCAAATGGCTACACCTTC.